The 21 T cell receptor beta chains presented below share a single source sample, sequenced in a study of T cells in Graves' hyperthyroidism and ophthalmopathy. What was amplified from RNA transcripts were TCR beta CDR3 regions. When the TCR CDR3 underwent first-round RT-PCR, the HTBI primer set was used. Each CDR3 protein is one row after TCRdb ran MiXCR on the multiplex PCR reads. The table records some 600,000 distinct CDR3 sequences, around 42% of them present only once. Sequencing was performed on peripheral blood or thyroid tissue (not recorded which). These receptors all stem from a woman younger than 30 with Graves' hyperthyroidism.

The CDR3 region is CATTSGHGRSGANVLTF. CDR3 nucleotides: TGTGCCACAACGAGCGGACACGGACGCTCTGGGGCCAACGTCCTGACTTTC. The chain recombines TRBV15 with TRBJ2-6, with D perhaps TRBD1 or TRBD2 (5 bases each). Looked up from germline, CDR1 is LNHNV and CDR2 is YYDKDF (reference sequence). The CDR3 extends over 17 amino acids. The germline V and J ends were trimmed by 9 bases and 0 bases, with 18 bases remaining between them.

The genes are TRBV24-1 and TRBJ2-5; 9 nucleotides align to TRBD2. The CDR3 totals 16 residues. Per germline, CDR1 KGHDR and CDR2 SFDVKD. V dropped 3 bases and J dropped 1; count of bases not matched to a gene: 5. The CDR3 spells CATSDRLADFQETQYF. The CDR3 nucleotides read TGTGCCACCAGTGATCGACTAGCGGACTTCCAAGAGACCCAGTACTTC.

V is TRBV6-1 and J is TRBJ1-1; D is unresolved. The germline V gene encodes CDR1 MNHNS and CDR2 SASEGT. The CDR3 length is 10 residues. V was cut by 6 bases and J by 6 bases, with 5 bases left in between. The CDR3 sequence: CASRMAEAFF. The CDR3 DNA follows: TGTGCCAGCAGGATGGCTGAAGCTTTCTTT.

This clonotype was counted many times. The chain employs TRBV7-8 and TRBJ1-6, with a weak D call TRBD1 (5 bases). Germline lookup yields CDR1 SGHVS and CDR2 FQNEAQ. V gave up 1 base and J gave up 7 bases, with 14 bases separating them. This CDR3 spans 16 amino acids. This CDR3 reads CASSLGAGTVNSPLHF. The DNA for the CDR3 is TGTGCCAGCAGCTTAGGCGCCGGGACGGTGAATTCACCCCTCCACTTT.

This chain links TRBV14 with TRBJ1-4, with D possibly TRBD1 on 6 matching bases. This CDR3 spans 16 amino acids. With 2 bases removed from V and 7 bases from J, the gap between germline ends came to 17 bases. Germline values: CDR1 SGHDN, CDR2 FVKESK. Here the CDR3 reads CASSQPQGKKSEKLFF. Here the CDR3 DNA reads TGTGCCAGCAGCCAACCCCAGGGGAAGAAGAGTGAAAAACTGTTTTTT.

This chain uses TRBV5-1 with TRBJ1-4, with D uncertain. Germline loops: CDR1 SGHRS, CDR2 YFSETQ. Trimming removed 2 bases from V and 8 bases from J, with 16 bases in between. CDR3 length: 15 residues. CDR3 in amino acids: CASSFSPETGEKLFF. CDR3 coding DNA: TGCGCCAGCAGCTTCTCCCCGGAAACGGGCGAAAAACTGTTTTTT.

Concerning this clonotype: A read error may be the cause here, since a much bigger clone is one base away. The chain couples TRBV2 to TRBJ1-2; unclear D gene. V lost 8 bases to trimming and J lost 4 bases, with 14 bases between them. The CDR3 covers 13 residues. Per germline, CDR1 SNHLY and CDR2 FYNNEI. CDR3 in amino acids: CASLPKVVYGYTF. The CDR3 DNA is TGTGCCAGCTTGCCCAAGGTCGTCTATGGCTACACCTTC.

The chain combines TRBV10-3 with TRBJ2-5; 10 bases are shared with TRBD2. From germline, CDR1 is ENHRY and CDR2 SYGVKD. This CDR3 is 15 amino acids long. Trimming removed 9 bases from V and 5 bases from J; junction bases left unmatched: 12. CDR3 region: CAIEEASGSWETQYF. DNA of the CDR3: TGTGCCATTGAAGAGGCTAGCGGGAGTTGGGAGACCCAGTACTTC.

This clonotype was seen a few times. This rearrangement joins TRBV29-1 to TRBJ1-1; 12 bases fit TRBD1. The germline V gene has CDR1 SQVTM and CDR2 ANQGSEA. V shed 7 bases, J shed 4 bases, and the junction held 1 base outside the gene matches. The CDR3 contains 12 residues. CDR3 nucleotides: TGCAGCGGGGGACAGGGGGCCACTGAAGCTTTCTTT. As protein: CSGGQGATEAFF.

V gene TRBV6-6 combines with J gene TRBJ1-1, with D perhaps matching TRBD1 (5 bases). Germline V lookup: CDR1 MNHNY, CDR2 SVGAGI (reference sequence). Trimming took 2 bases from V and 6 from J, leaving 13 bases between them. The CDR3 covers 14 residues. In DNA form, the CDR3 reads TGTGCCAGCAGTTACGCAGGGATGGTCCCTGAAGCTTTCTTT. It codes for CASSYAGMVPEAFF.

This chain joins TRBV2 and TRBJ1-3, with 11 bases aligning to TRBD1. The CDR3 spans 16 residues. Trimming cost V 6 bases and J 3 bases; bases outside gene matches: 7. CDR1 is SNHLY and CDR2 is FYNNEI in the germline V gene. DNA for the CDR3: TGTGCCAGCAGGTCCACCGGGACAGGGGGTGGAAACACCATATATTTT. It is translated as CASRSTGTGGGNTIYF.

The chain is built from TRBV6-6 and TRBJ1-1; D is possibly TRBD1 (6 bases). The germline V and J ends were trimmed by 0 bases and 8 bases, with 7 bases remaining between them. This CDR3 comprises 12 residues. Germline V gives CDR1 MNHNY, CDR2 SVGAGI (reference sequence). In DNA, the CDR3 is TGTGCCAGCAGTTACTCGGGGGGCGAAGCTTTCTTT. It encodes CASSYSGGEAFF.

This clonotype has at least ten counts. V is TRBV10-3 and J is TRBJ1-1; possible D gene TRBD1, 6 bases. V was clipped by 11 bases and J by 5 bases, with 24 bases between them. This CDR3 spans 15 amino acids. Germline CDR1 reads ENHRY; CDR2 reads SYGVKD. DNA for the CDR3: TGTGCCGCCCGTGGTCTGGCAGGGGATCGGACTGAAGCTTTCTTT. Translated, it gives CAARGLAGDRTEAFF.

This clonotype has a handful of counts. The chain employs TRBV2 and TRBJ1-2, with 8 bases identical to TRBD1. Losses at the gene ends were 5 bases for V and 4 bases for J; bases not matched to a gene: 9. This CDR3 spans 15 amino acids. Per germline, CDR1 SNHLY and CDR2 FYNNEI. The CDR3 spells CASSFAGGEGYGYTF. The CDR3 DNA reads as TGTGCCAGCAGTTTTGCAGGGGGCGAGGGCTATGGCTACACCTTC. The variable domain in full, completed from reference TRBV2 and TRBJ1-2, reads EPEVTQTPSHQVTQMGQEVILRCVPISNHLYFYWYRQILGQKVEFLVSFYNNEISEKSEIFDDQFSVERPDGSNFTLKIRSTKLEDSAMYFCASSFAGGEGYGYTFGSGTRLTVV.

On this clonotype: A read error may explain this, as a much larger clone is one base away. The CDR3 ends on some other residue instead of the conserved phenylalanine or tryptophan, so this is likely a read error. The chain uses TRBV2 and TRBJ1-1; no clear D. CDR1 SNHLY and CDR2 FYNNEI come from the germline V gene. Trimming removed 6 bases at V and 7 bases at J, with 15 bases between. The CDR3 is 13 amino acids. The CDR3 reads CASSGILRSEAFL. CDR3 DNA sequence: TGTGCCAGCAGCGGGATCTTAAGGAGTGAAGCTTTCCTT.

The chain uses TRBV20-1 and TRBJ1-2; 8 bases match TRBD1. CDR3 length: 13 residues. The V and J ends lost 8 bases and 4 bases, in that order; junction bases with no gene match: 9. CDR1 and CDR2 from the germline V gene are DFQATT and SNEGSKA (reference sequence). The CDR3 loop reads CSTIRGQVYGYTF. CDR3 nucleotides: TGCAGTACCATCAGGGGACAGGTCTATGGCTACACCTTC.

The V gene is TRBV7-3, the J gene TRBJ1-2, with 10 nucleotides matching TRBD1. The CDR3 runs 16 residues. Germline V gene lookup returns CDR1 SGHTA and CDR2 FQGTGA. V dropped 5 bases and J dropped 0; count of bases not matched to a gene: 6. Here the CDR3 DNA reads TGTGCCAGCAGCGATTCCGGGACAGGGGCTAACTATGGCTACACCTTC. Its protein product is CASSDSGTGANYGYTF.

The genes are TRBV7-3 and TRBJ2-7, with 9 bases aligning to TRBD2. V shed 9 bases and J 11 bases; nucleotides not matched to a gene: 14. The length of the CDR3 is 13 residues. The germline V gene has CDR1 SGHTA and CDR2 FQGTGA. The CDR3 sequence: CASSRIAGAQKYF. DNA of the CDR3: TGTGCCAGTAGTAGAATAGCGGGAGCCCAAAAGTACTTC.

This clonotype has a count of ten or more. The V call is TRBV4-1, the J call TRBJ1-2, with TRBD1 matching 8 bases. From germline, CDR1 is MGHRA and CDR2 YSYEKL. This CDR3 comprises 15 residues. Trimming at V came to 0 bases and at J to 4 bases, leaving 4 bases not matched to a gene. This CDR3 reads CASSQDTGGGYGYTF. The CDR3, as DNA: TGCGCCAGCAGCCAAGACACAGGGGGTGGCTATGGCTACACCTTC.

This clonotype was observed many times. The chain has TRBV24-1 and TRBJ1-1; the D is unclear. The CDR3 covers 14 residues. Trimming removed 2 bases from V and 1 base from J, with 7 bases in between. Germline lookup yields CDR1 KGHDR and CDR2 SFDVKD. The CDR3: CATSDSQGNTEAFF. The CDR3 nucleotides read TGTGCCACCAGTGATTCTCAAGGGAACACTGAAGCTTTCTTT.

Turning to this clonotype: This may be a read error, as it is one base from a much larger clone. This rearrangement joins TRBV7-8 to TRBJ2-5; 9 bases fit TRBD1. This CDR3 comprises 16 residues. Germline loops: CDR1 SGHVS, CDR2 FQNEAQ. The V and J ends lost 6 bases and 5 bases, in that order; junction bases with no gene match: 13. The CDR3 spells CASSDSGTGYAETQYF. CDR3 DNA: TGTGCCAGCAGTGATTCCGGGACAGGGTATGCGGAGACCCAGTACTTC.